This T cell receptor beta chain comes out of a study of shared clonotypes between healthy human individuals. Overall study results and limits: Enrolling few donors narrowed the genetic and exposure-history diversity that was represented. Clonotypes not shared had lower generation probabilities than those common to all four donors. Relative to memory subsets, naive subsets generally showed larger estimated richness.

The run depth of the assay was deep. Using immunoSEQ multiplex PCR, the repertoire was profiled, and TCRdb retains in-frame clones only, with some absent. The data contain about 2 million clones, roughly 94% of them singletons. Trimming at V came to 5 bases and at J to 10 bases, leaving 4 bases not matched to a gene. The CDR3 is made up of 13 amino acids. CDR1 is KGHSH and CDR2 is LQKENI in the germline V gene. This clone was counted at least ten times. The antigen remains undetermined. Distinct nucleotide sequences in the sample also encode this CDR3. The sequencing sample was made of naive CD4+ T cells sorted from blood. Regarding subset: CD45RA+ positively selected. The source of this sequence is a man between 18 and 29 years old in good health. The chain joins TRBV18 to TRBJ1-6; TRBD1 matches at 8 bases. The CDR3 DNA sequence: TGTGCCAGCTCAACAGGACAGGGATCACCCCTCCACTTT. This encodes CASSTGQGSPLHF.